This entry lists 30 T cell receptor beta chains sequenced from one sample in a study of tumor T cells in aggressive B-cell lymphoma. Data came from immunoSEQ multiplex PCR; TCRdb stores just in-frame clones and leaves some out. The sample includes 10,000 or so clones, around 90% seen only once; the top ten take roughly 3%. Sample: tumor tissue. These receptors originate from an adult with diffuse large B cell lymphoma.

The chain recombines TRBV19 with TRBJ1-2; D is uncertain. Germline lookup yields CDR1 LNHDA and CDR2 SQIVND (reference sequence). The germline V and J ends were trimmed by 8 bases and 5 bases, with 15 bases remaining between them. CDR3 length equals 13 residues. Here the CDR3 DNA reads TGTGCCAGTTCTCTAGGCCGAGAATATGGCTACACCTTC. Protein product: CASSLGREYGYTF.

The genes are TRBV25-1 and TRBJ2-5, with D perhaps matching TRBD1 (6 bases). The V and J ends lost 4 bases and 5 bases respectively, with 8 bases between them. CDR3 length: 12 residues. Germline-derived CDR1 and CDR2 are MGHDK and SYGVNS. The CDR3 loop is CASSVRGETQYF. The CDR3 DNA reads TGTGCCAGCAGTGTAAGGGGGGAGACCCAGTACTTC.

The rearrangement joins TRBV5-4 to TRBJ2-3; no definite D call. The CDR3 sequence is 11 residues long. Looked up from germline, CDR1 is SGHNT and CDR2 is YYREEE (reference sequence). With 0 bases removed from V and 6 bases from J, the gap between germline ends came to 2 bases. In nucleotides, the CDR3 is TGTGCCAGCAGCTTGGCGGATACGCAGTATTTT. It is translated as CASSLADTQYF. The entire variable domain, with the rest obtained from reference TRBV5-4 and TRBJ2-3, is as follows: ETGVTQSPTHLIKTRGQQVTLRCSSQSGHNTVSWYQQALGQGPQFIFQYYREEENGRGNFPPRFSGLQFPNYSSELNVNALELDDSALYLCASSLADTQYFGPGTRLTVL.

The chain has TRBV27 and TRBJ1-1; 8 nucleotides agree with TRBD1. Per germline, CDR1 MNHEY and CDR2 SMNVEV (reference sequence). Unmatched junction bases numbered 6, after V lost 2 bases and J lost 4 bases. The CDR3 runs 15 residues. The CDR3 DNA reads TGTGCCAGCAGTTTAACCGGGACAGGAATCACTGAAGCTTTCTTT. Amino acid sequence: CASSLTGTGITEAFF.

CDR3 sequence (DNA): TGTGCCAGCAGTCCCGGACTGGGCAATCAGCCCCAGCATTTT. This gives the protein CASSPGLGNQPQHF. This chain links TRBV6-5 with TRBJ1-5; D uncertain. This CDR3 has 14 amino acids. Germline V lookup: CDR1 MNHEY, CDR2 SVGAGI. Between the trimmed V and J ends, which lost 5 bases and 2 bases, there was a span of 10 bases.

V usage is TRBV11-3 and J usage is TRBJ2-3; a possible D gene is TRBD2 (6 bases). This CDR3 has 13 residues. V lost 5 bases, J lost 5 bases, and 11 bases lay in between. Germline loops: CDR1 SGHNT, CDR2 YENEEA. CDR3 amino acids: CASSLMGGDTQYF. DNA for the CDR3: TGTGCCAGCAGCCTTATGGGGGGAGATACGCAGTATTTT.

V usage is TRBV2 and J usage is TRBJ1-1, with D uncertain. Germline loops: CDR1 SNHLY, CDR2 FYNNEI. The CDR3 is made up of 9 amino acids. CDR3 coding DNA: TGTACCATCTGGAGTGGAGCTTTCTTT. Protein sequence: CTIWSGAFF.

The CDR3 coding sequence is TGTGCCAGCAGCTCATACAGGGTCTCCGGGGCCAACGTCCTGACTTTC. It codes for CASSSYRVSGANVLTF. This chain connects TRBV5-8 to TRBJ2-6, with D maybe TRBD1 (6 bases). This CDR3 contains 16 residues. The V gene's germline CDR1 is SGHTS and CDR2 YDEGEE. Trimming removed 3 bases at V and 4 bases at J, with 14 bases between.

This chain uses TRBV30 with TRBJ1-5; TRBD1 is a possible D gene (5 bases). There are 14 residues in the CDR3. From germline, CDR1 is GTSNPN and CDR2 SVGIG (reference sequence). Trimming cost V 0 bases and J 7 bases, with 13 bases left between them. In DNA form, the CDR3 reads TGTGCCTGGAGTGTAGCGGAGGGGACCCAGCCCCAGCATTTT. It translates to CAWSVAEGTQPQHF.

The chain recombines TRBV10-3 with TRBJ2-7, with 12 bases lining up with TRBD1. This CDR3 has 15 amino acids. Looked up from germline, CDR1 is ENHRY and CDR2 is SYGVKD. The junction had 6 bases not matched to a gene; V was cut back by 6 bases and J by 3 bases. The CDR3 here is CAISGGTGGGYEQYF. The DNA of the CDR3 is TGTGCCATCAGCGGGGGGACAGGGGGCGGCTACGAGCAGTACTTC.

J is TRBJ2-1 and V is TRBV5-6; the D gene is possibly TRBD1 (6 bases). Germline-derived CDR1 and CDR2 are SGHDT and YYEEEE. Trimming left V 4 bases short and J 9 bases short, with 14 bases between. CDR3 length: 13 amino acids. The CDR3 protein is CASSLTGPGEQFF. DNA for the CDR3: TGTGCCAGCAGCCTCACAGGGCCCGGTGAGCAGTTCTTC.

The chain combines TRBV7-2 with TRBJ2-2; the match to TRBD2 covers 9 bases. V trimming: 2 bases; J trimming: 1 base; junction bases outside the gene matches: 2. The V gene's germline CDR1 is SGHTA and CDR2 FQGNSA. The CDR3 has 16 amino acids. DNA of the CDR3: TGTGCCAGCAGCTTATCACTAGCGGGGAACACCGGGGAGCTGTTTTTT. This codes for CASSLSLAGNTGELFF.

This chain joins TRBV19 and TRBJ1-1, with a possible D match to TRBD1 (5 bases). V dropped 3 bases and J dropped 4 bases, with 15 bases sitting between them. This CDR3 region has 15 residues. Germline V gene lookup returns CDR1 LNHDA and CDR2 SQIVND (reference sequence). This CDR3 is CASSIGQGLGTEAFF. In DNA, the CDR3 is TGTGCCAGTAGTATCGGTCAGGGTCTGGGCACTGAAGCTTTCTTT.

The chain links TRBV6-6 to TRBJ1-1, with D tentatively TRBD1 (6 bases). Trimming pared 7 bases from V and 4 bases from J, leaving 13 bases between. The CDR3 covers 13 residues. Germline V gene data show CDR1 as MNHNY and CDR2 as SVGAGI (reference sequence). CDR3 in amino acids: CASTRWGPTEAFF. In DNA, the CDR3 is TGTGCCAGCACTCGTTGGGGGCCCACTGAAGCTTTCTTT.

This chain joins TRBV30 and TRBJ1-5, with D perhaps matching TRBD1 (6 bases). The CDR3 totals 12 residues. Germline V gives CDR1 GTSNPN, CDR2 SVGIG (reference sequence). Trimming cost V 7 bases and J 6 bases, with 13 bases left between them. As DNA, the CDR3 is TGTGCCTTCCCCGAGGGGGTTCAGCCCCAGCATTTT. It codes for CAFPEGVQPQHF. Looking up the rest from reference TRBV30 and TRBJ1-5 gives the full variable domain: SQTIHQWPATLVQPVGSPLSLECTVEGTSNPNLYWYRQAAGRGLQLLFYSVGIGQISSEVPQNLSASRPQDRQFILSSKKLLLSDSGFYLCAFPEGVQPQHFGDGTRLSIL.

DNA of the CDR3: TGCGCCAGCAGCTCAGTTGGCTCCCAAGAGACCCAGTACTTC. Translating it yields CASSSVGSQETQYF. This chain links TRBV5-1 with TRBJ2-5; no clear D gene. The CDR3 length is 14 residues. The V and J ends lost 3 bases and 1 base respectively, with 10 bases between them. Germline lookup yields CDR1 SGHRS and CDR2 YFSETQ.

CDR3 in DNA: TGTGCCACCAGCGCGGGGAATCGGGCTAATGAAAAACTGTTTTTT. Translated, it gives CATSAGNRANEKLFF. The V gene is TRBV15, the J gene TRBJ1-4, with D unclear. CDR3 length: 15 residues. Trimming shortened V by 5 bases and J by 3 bases, and 13 bases separated the two germline ends. Germline CDR1 and CDR2: LNHNV and YYDKDF (reference sequence).

In DNA form, the CDR3 reads TGTGCCAGCAGTTACTCGGGGGGAACCTACGAGCAGTACTTC. Translated: CASSYSGGTYEQYF. The gene calls are TRBV6-5 and TRBJ2-7; a possible D gene is TRBD2 (6 bases). Germline V gene sequence: CDR1 MNHEY, CDR2 SVGAGI. The CDR3 consists of 14 residues. Trimming removed 0 bases at V and 2 bases at J, with 8 bases between.

In this sample, this clone turned up a few times. The rearrangement uses TRBV9 and TRBJ1-1; 9 bases align to TRBD1. The CDR3 has 12 amino acids. Germline CDR1 is SGDLS and CDR2 is YYNGEE. Losses at the gene ends were 4 bases for V and 10 bases for J; bases not matched to a gene: 5. As DNA, the CDR3 is TGTGCCAGCAGCCCGGGACAGGGTTTAGCTTTCTTT. It yields the protein CASSPGQGLAFF.

CDR3 sequence: CASRPGQGSTEAFF. In nucleotides, the CDR3 is TGTGCCAGCAGACCGGGACAGGGGAGTACTGAAGCTTTCTTT. This chain connects TRBV6-5 to TRBJ1-1, with TRBD1 identical over 10 bases. CDR3 size: 14 residues. Germline assignment: CDR1 MNHEY and CDR2 SVGAGI. J was trimmed by 5 bases and V by 6 bases; bases with no gene match: 6.

The J gene is TRBJ2-7, the V gene TRBV7-9; TRBD1 might be the D (6 bases). The ends were cut back, 3 bases at V and 2 bases at J, with 17 bases in the middle. The germline CDR1 and CDR2 sequences are SEHNR and FQNEAQ (reference sequence). CDR3 length: 16 amino acids. CDR3: CASSFPETGNTYEQYF. As DNA, the CDR3 is TGTGCCAGCAGCTTCCCCGAAACAGGGAACACCTACGAGCAGTACTTC.

The chain has TRBV9 and TRBJ2-5; 12 bases line up with TRBD2. From germline, CDR1 is SGDLS and CDR2 YYNGEE. V was clipped by 0 bases and J by 7 bases; unmatched bases: 7. CDR3 length: 16 amino acids. CDR3 in amino acids: CASSVATSGSMGTQYF. The CDR3 coding sequence is TGTGCCAGCAGCGTAGCGACTAGCGGGAGTATGGGGACCCAGTACTTC. The variable domain in full, with the rest retrieved from reference TRBV9 and TRBJ2-5, is DSGVTQTPKHLITATGQRVTLRCSPRSGDLSVYWYQQSLDQGLQFLIQYYNGEERAKGNILERFSAQQFPDLHSELNLSSLELGDSALYFCASSVATSGSMGTQYFGPGTRLLVL.

This sequence joins TRBV2 and TRBJ2-6; D unclear. Germline-derived CDR1 and CDR2 are SNHLY and FYNNEI. CDR3 length: 16 residues. The ends were cut back, 0 bases at V and 2 bases at J, with 8 bases in the middle. CDR3 DNA: TGTGCCAGCAGTGAAGCGCGGAGAACTGGGGCCAACGTCCTGACTTTC. It translates to CASSEARRTGANVLTF.

This clone appeared a few times. V is TRBV7-2 and J is TRBJ2-3; maybe TRBD2 (5 bases). The ends were cut back, 6 bases at V and 0 bases at J, with 7 bases in the middle. The CDR3 has 13 amino acids. Per germline, CDR1 SGHTA and CDR2 FQGNSA. The CDR3 here is CASRRASTDTQYF. Written as DNA, the CDR3 is TGTGCCAGCAGGAGGGCTAGCACAGATACGCAGTATTTT.

This rearrangement joins TRBV29-1 to TRBJ2-3, with D perhaps TRBD2 (6 bases). Trimming took off 6 bases at V and 6 bases at J, with 19 bases between the two ends. Germline CDR1 reads SQVTM; CDR2 reads ANQGSEA. The CDR3 extends over 14 amino acids. CDR3 sequence (DNA): TGCAGCGTCACTCCTGGGGCTCGGGGGGATACGCAGTATTTT. It specifies CSVTPGARGDTQYF.

This clone was seen just once. The chain employs TRBV5-1 and TRBJ1-1, with 10 bases lining up with TRBD1. Unmatched junction bases numbered 4, after V lost 2 bases and J lost 3 bases. Germline CDR1 is SGHRS and CDR2 is YFSETQ. The CDR3 is 15 amino acids. The CDR3 spells CASSFSTGGYTEAFF. CDR3 nucleotides: TGCGCCAGCAGCTTTTCGACAGGGGGCTACACTGAAGCTTTCTTT.

V is TRBV9 and J is TRBJ1-1; D is perhaps TRBD1 (6 bases). Germline CDR1 SGDLS, CDR2 YYNGEE. Trimming stripped 3 bases from V and 5 bases from J, with 17 bases between. The CDR3 length is 15 residues. The CDR3 spells CASSERGGERTEAFF. CDR3 nucleotide sequence: TGTGCCAGCAGCGAACGAGGGGGGGAACGGACTGAAGCTTTCTTT.

The V call is TRBV4-1, the J call TRBJ1-5; TRBD1 matches at 11 bases. This CDR3 is built from 16 residues. In germline, CDR1 is MGHRA, CDR2 YSYEKL. J was trimmed by 4 bases and V by 2 bases; bases with no gene match: 4. CDR3 DNA: TGCGCCAGCAGCCAAACCGGGACAGGGGGGAATCAGCCCCAGCATTTT. Translation gives CASSQTGTGGNQPQHF.

This chain links TRBV19 with TRBJ2-7; 8 bases are shared with TRBD1. CDR1 and CDR2 (germline): LNHDA, SQIVND (reference sequence). J was trimmed by 3 bases and V by 8 bases; bases with no gene match: 6. This CDR3 has 13 amino acids. The CDR3 coding sequence is TGTGCCAGTGCCTCCGACAGGGGCTACGAGCAGTACTTC. It yields the protein CASASDRGYEQYF.

This sequence joins TRBV30 and TRBJ1-4; D gene unclear. From germline, CDR1 is GTSNPN and CDR2 SVGIG (reference sequence). Trimming removed 4 bases at V and 3 bases at J, with 9 bases between. The CDR3 length is 13 residues. The CDR3 DNA is TGTGCCTGGACGCCCCAGGCTAATGAAAAACTGTTTTTT. It specifies CAWTPQANEKLFF.